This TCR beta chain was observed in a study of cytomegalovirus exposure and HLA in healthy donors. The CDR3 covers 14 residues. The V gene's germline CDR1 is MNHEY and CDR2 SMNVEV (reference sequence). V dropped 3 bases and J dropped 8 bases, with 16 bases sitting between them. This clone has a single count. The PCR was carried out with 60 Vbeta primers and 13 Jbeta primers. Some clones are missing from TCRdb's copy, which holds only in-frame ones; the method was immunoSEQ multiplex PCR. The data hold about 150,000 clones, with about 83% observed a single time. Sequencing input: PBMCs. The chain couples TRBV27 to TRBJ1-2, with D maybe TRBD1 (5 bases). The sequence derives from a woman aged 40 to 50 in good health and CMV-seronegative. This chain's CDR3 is CASSFRGLTGGYTF. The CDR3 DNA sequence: TGTGCCAGCAGTTTTCGGGGACTCACGGGCGGCTACACCTTC.